This TCR beta chain was identified during a study of blood T cell repertoires in COVID-19. As for the study in general: PBMCs, B-cell-depleted T cells, or T cells were the source of the cDNA or gDNA that made up the material.

As originally analysed: How many nucleated cells were present was estimated from reference gene primer amplification. Assay used: immunoSEQ multiplex PCR; TCRdb lists only in-frame clones, some missing. V and J calls and clone size come straight from that table; D and trimming were deduced from the DNA. In the table there are 150,000 to 160,000 clones, around 87% of which are singletons. CDR3 length: 12 residues. Between the trimmed V and J ends, which lost 7 bases and 2 bases, there was a span of 9 bases. Germline assignment: CDR1 SGHRS and CDR2 YFSETQ. V gene TRBV5-1 combines with J gene TRBJ1-2; D is possibly TRBD1 (6 bases). This receptor was obtained from a woman aged 40 to 55 with acute or convalescent COVID-19. Sequenced sample: peripheral blood. The CDR3: CASWDINYGYTF. The DNA for the CDR3 is TGCGCCAGCTGGGACATAAACTATGGCTACACCTTC.